Presented here are 26 T cell receptor beta chains from one specimen sequenced in a study of T-cell memory formation after mild COVID-19. TCRdb re-analysed the 5' RACE reads in MiXCR, keeping a single row per CDR3 protein. The sample includes about 410,000 distinct CDR3 sequences, about 20% of them seen just once. The material sequenced was PBMCs or a T cell subset sorted from them (not recorded which). All receptors derive from a man younger than 35 who had mild COVID-19 (a few samples of this study predate the infection). Cell type and time point are not known.

This clonotype was counted between two and nine times. The chain links TRBV6-2 or TRBV6-3 to TRBJ2-1; no clear D gene. The V gene lost 2 bases and the J gene lost 12 bases, with 8 bases spanning the gap. Germline-derived CDR1 and CDR2 are MNHEY and SVGEGT. The CDR3 is 11 residues long. The CDR3 DNA is TGTGCCAGCAGTTACAGCTCAGGGCAGTTCTTC. This translates into CASSYSSGQFF.

A few counts support this clonotype. V usage is TRBV4-1 and J usage is TRBJ2-5, with no clear D. CDR1 MGHRA and CDR2 YSYEKL come from the germline V gene. The CDR3 has 16 residues. Trimming removed 0 bases at V and 1 base at J, with 12 bases between. The CDR3 DNA is TGCGCCAGCAGCCAAGAGACTGGCAGGAGCCAAGAGACCCAGTACTTC. Translating it yields CASSQETGRSQETQYF.

The chain combines TRBV12-3 or TRBV12-4 with TRBJ1-4; D remains unclear. The germline V and J ends were trimmed by 3 bases and 8 bases, with 10 bases remaining between them. This CDR3 spans 13 amino acids. In nucleotides, the CDR3 is TGTGCCAGCAGTTTCCGGGGTCGAGAAAAACTGTTTTTT. It yields the protein CASSFRGREKLFF.

The sample holds a few counts of this clonotype. The chain carries TRBV18 and TRBJ2-7, with TRBD2 as a possible D gene (5 bases). This CDR3 has 13 residues. The germline CDR1 and CDR2 sequences are KGHSH and LQKENI. V was clipped by 3 bases and J by 3 bases, with 9 bases between them. In DNA, the CDR3 is TGTGCCAGCTCACCTCAGGCGGGCTACGAGCAGTACGTC. Amino acids: CASSPQAGYEQYV.

The chain links TRBV5-1 to TRBJ2-1; D gene unclear. The CDR3 covers 14 residues. Germline CDR1 and CDR2: SGHRS and YFSETQ. V was trimmed by 4 bases and J by 8 bases, leaving 16 bases between them. The CDR3 DNA sequence: TGCGCCAGCAGCACTGGTGGAGCGTCGGATGAGCAGTTCTTC. Protein product: CASSTGGASDEQFF.

This clonotype has only one observation. V gene TRBV6-2 or TRBV6-3 combines with J gene TRBJ2-5; unclear D gene. V lost 7 bases and J lost 3, with 9 bases in between. Germline lookup yields CDR1 MNHEY and CDR2 SVGEGT. The CDR3 has 12 amino acids. The CDR3 nucleotides are TGTGCCAGCACCTATCCAGAAGAGACCCAGTACTTC. It yields the protein CASTYPEETQYF.

This clonotype was counted between two and nine times. The chain recombines TRBV29-1 with TRBJ2-7, with TRBD1 matching 8 bases. CDR1 is SQVTM, CDR2 ANQGSEA, per germline. J lost 3 bases, V lost 2 bases, and 9 bases had no gene match. The CDR3 runs 15 residues. In DNA, the CDR3 is TGCAGCGTTGAACATTTCCAGGGGGCGGGCTACGAGCAGTACTTC. Its translation: CSVEHFQGAGYEQYF.

This clonotype appeared a few times. The J gene is TRBJ1-2, the V gene TRBV6-6, with D unresolved. V was cut by 2 bases and J by 2 bases, with 27 bases left in between. The CDR3 has 20 residues. The V gene's germline CDR1 is MNHNY and CDR2 SVGAGI (reference sequence). The DNA for the CDR3 is TGTGCCAGCAGTTACGGTCCACCGGGAACTCTCCTTCGGGCAAACTATGGCTACACCTTC. Residues: CASSYGPPGTLLRANYGYTF.

V and J are TRBV5-1 and TRBJ2-7; D might be TRBD2 (6 bases). Trimming left V 1 base short and J 7 bases short, with 18 bases between. Germline V gene lookup returns CDR1 SGHRS and CDR2 YFSETQ. The CDR3 is made up of 15 amino acids. The CDR3 DNA reads TGCGCCAGCAGCTTGTGGTCAGTGTTAGCGGAAGAGCAGTACTTC. As protein: CASSLWSVLAEEQYF.

V usage is TRBV4-3 and J usage is TRBJ2-2, with unresolved D. This CDR3 comprises 14 residues. Germline lookup yields CDR1 LGHNA and CDR2 YSLEER. V shed 2 bases and J shed 3 bases, with 7 bases lying between them. Written as DNA, the CDR3 is TGCGCCAGCAGCCAACTAGGTTACACCGGGGAGCTGTTTTTT. It codes for CASSQLGYTGELFF.

J is TRBJ2-2 and V is TRBV7-9; D may be TRBD1 (6 bases). Germline values: CDR1 SEHNR, CDR2 FQNEAQ (reference sequence). The length of the CDR3 is 15 residues. The V gene lost 2 bases and the J gene lost 5 bases, with 12 bases spanning the gap. The CDR3 reads CASSLRDIGTGELFF. CDR3 sequence (DNA): TGTGCCAGCAGCTTAAGGGACATCGGGACCGGGGAGCTGTTTTTT.

The chain carries TRBV7-7 and TRBJ2-5, with D possibly being TRBD2 (5 bases). The CDR3 loop spans 15 amino acids. V was pared by 1 base and J by 6 bases, with 15 bases between. Germline V gives CDR1 SSHAT, CDR2 FNYEAQ (reference sequence). CDR3 DNA sequence: TGTGCCAGCAGCTTAGAACGCGCCGGGATCCAGACCCAGTACTTC. Its translation is CASSLERAGIQTQYF.

The sample holds a few counts of this clonotype. This rearrangement joins TRBV29-1 to TRBJ2-3; D ambiguous. The V gene lost 4 bases and the J gene lost 2 bases, with 7 bases spanning the gap. This CDR3 region has 12 residues. Germline loops: CDR1 SQVTM, CDR2 ANQGSEA. This CDR3 is CSVGYSTDTQYF. In nucleotides, the CDR3 is TGCAGCGTTGGGTATTCCACAGATACGCAGTATTTT.

In its sample, this clonotype was seen once. CDR3 loop: CSAVAGYQETQYF. In DNA form, the CDR3 reads TGCAGTGCTGTAGCGGGGTACCAAGAGACCCAGTACTTC. This sequence joins TRBV20-1 and TRBJ2-5; 8 bases are shared with TRBD2. Germline lookup yields CDR1 DFQATT and CDR2 SNEGSKA (reference sequence). The CDR3 has 13 amino acids. J lost 0 bases, V lost 5 bases, and 2 bases had no gene match.

The chain links TRBV20-1 to TRBJ2-7; the D is unclear. Germline-derived CDR1 and CDR2 are DFQATT and SNEGSKA (reference sequence). CDR3 length: 13 residues. Trimming removed 1 base at V and 2 bases at J, with 9 bases between. CDR3 residues: CSARVPGAYEQYF. The CDR3 region has the DNA TGCAGTGCTAGAGTCCCAGGAGCCTACGAGCAGTACTTC.

This clonotype appeared a few times. The rearrangement joins TRBV7-3 to TRBJ2-3; 11 bases match TRBD2. J was trimmed by 14 bases and V by 5 bases; bases with no gene match: 6. This CDR3 has 12 amino acids. In germline, CDR1 is SGHTA, CDR2 FQGTGA. The CDR3 region is CASSPTSGGLYF. The CDR3 coding sequence is TGTGCCAGCAGCCCTACTAGCGGGGGTTTGTATTTT.

This clonotype was seen a handful of times. The genes are TRBV2 and TRBJ2-7; TRBD1 matches at 9 bases. The CDR3 totals 15 residues. CDR1 and CDR2 (germline): SNHLY, FYNNEI. Losses at the gene ends were 4 bases for V and 6 bases for J; bases not matched to a gene: 10. This CDR3 is CASSVLGTGYPEQYF. The CDR3 DNA reads TGTGCCAGCAGTGTCCTTGGGACAGGGTACCCCGAGCAGTACTTC. Drawing the rest from reference TRBV2 and TRBJ2-7, the complete variable domain is EPEVTQTPSHQVTQMGQEVILRCVPISNHLYFYWYRQILGQKVEFLVSFYNNEISEKSEIFDDQFSVERPDGSNFTLKIRSTKLEDSAMYFCASSVLGTGYPEQYFGPGTRLTVT.

This clonotype turned up a few times. The V and J genes are TRBV9 and TRBJ2-3; maybe TRBD2 (7 bases). Germline CDR1 and CDR2: SGDLS and YYNGEE. The CDR3 sequence is 15 residues long. The V end was cut by 0 bases, the J end by 5 bases, with 13 bases between. The CDR3 loop is CASSVGRGTRDTQYF. CDR3 in DNA: TGTGCCAGCAGCGTAGGGCGGGGGACAAGAGATACGCAGTATTTT. The full variable domain, its missing parts supplied by reference TRBV9 and TRBJ2-3, is DSGVTQTPKHLITATGQRVTLRCSPRSGDLSVYWYQQSLDQGLQFLIQYYNGEERAKGNILERFSAQQFPDLHSELNLSSLELGDSALYFCASSVGRGTRDTQYFGPGTRLTVL.

This chain uses TRBV23-1 with TRBJ2-2; tentative D call: TRBD1 (6 bases). TRBV23-1 is designated an ORF whose function remains uncertain. The V end was cut by 10 bases, the J end by 1 base, with 10 bases between. The CDR3 has 13 residues. The CDR3 DNA is TGCGCCAACAGGGCCCAGAACACCGGGGAGCTGTTTTTT. Encoded protein: CANRAQNTGELFF.

This clonotype appeared many times. The chain has TRBV12-3 or TRBV12-4 and TRBJ2-7; D possibly corresponds to TRBD2 (5 bases). The CDR3 runs to 12 residues. Trimming cost V 2 bases and J 5 bases, with 7 bases left between them. The CDR3 DNA is TGTGCCAGCAGTTTAATCGGGAACGAGCAGTACTTC. Translating it yields CASSLIGNEQYF.

V and J are TRBV21-1 and TRBJ1-1. TRBV21-1 is classified as a pseudogene. CDR3 length: 16 residues. The CDR3 region has the DNA TGTGCCAGCAGCAAGGGACTTAGGGGCGGAAACACTGAAGCTTTCTTT. Translated: CASSKGLRGGNTEAFF.

This clonotype was seen only a few times. V is TRBV12-3 or TRBV12-4 and J is TRBJ2-3; D is perhaps TRBD2 (6 bases). The CDR3 has 14 residues. Trimming shortened V by 2 bases and J by 4 bases, and 10 bases separated the two germline ends. In nucleotides, the CDR3 is TGTGCCAGCAGTTTATCGTGGGAGGCAGATACGCAGTATTTT. It codes for CASSLSWEADTQYF.

This clonotype was recorded many times. The V call is TRBV20-1, the J call TRBJ1-1; D possibly corresponds to TRBD1 (6 bases). This CDR3 region has 11 residues. Germline lookup yields CDR1 DFQATT and CDR2 SNEGSKA (reference sequence). CDR3 bases: TGCCTGGGAGGGGGGGGAACTGAAGCTTTCTTT. It specifies CLGGGGTEAFF.

In its sample, this clonotype was seen a few times. V is TRBV29-1 and J is TRBJ2-3, with 10 bases matching TRBD2. CDR3 length: 13 amino acids. Germline V gene lookup returns CDR1 SQVTM and CDR2 ANQGSEA. Unmatched junction bases numbered 8, after V lost 7 bases and J lost 7 bases. The CDR3 coding sequence is TGCAGCGCCCGGACTAGCGGCACTTATACGCAGTATTTT. This codes for CSARTSGTYTQYF.

This clonotype was seen more than once but under ten times. The chain uses TRBV20-1 and TRBJ1-5, with D tentatively TRBD1 (5 bases). The V gene's germline CDR1 is DFQATT and CDR2 SNEGSKA (reference sequence). The CDR3 runs to 14 residues. V lost 3 bases to trimming and J lost 0 bases, with 9 bases between them. The CDR3: CSASWGDSNQPQHF. In nucleotides, the CDR3 is TGCAGTGCTAGCTGGGGGGATAGCAATCAGCCCCAGCATTTT.

This chain joins TRBV6-1 and TRBJ2-1, with D maybe TRBD2 (6 bases). Trimming shortened V by 0 bases and J by 5 bases, and 20 bases separated the two germline ends. The CDR3 spans 18 residues. The germline V gene has CDR1 MNHNS and CDR2 SASEGT. The CDR3 reads CASSEAVTSWVLDNEQFF. DNA for the CDR3: TGTGCCAGCAGTGAAGCGGTAACTAGCTGGGTCCTCGACAATGAGCAGTTCTTC.